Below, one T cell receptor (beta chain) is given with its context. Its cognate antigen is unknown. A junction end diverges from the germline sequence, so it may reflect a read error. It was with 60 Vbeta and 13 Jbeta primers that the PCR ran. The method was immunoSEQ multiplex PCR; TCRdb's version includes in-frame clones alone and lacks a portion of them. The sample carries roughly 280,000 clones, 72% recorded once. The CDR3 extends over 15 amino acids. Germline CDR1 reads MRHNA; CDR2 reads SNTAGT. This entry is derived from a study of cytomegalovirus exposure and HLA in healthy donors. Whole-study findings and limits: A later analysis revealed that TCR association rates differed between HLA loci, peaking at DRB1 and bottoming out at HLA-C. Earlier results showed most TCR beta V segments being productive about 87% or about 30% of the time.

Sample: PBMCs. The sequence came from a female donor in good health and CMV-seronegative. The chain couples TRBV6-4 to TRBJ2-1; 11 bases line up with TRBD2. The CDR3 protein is CASSVAGGPYNEQFF. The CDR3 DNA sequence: TGTGCCAGCAGTGTAGCGGGAGGGCCCTATAATGAGCAGTTCTTC.